This is a list of T cell receptor beta chains from one sample in a study of cytomegalovirus exposure and HLA in healthy donors. The method was immunoSEQ multiplex PCR; TCRdb's version includes in-frame clones alone and lacks a portion of them. In the table there are under 130,000 clones, over 9.5% of which are singletons. The sequenced material came from PBMCs. All receptors derive from a man between 35 and 55 years old in good health and CMV-seropositive. Each CDR3 is given with its conserved first and last residue. Size is omitted from some rows. Given values are once, few, many or a class for expanded clones.

V: TRBV10-3; size: NA; J: TRBJ1-4; CDR3: CAISESRTGFNEKLFF
V: TRBV5-8; size: once; J: TRBJ1-1; CDR3: CASLGATEAFF
V: TRBV7-2; size: NA; J: TRBJ2-2; CDR3: CASNARTGGANTGELFF
V: TRBV5-4; size: NA; J: TRBJ1-2; CDR3: CASSFGQGVDGYTF
V: TRBV6-6; size: NA; J: TRBJ1-2; CDR3: CASTLDGTLCYTF
V: TRBV5-1; size: NA; J: TRBJ2-5; CDR3: CASSFNLQGEETQYF
V: TRBV27; size: NA; J: TRBJ2-1; CDR3: CASSYHDGRGVNEQFF
V: TRBV7-2; size: few; J: TRBJ2-3; CDR3: CASSLSGKRGTQYF
V: TRBV5-4; size: few; J: TRBJ2-7; CDR3: CASSLVGTAAYEQYF
V: TRBV19; size: few; J: TRBJ2-3; CDR3: CASSPGRGGAGTDTQYF
V: TRBV6-6; size: NA; J: TRBJ2-2; CDR3: CASSLFRDTGELFF
V: TRBV12-5; size: NA; J: TRBJ1-1; CDR3: CASGLVVSGGAVEAFF
V: TRBV18; size: few; J: TRBJ2-1; CDR3: CASSPPNSAYYNEQFF
V: TRBV28; size: NA; J: TRBJ2-7; CDR3: CASSTRIVGQGLYYEQYF
V: TRBV10-3; size: NA; J: TRBJ2-1; CDR3: CAISGFGVGTSGGDEQFF
V: TRBV6-6; size: few; J: TRBJ2-7; CDR3: CASSAGAYEQYF
V: TRBV7-8; size: NA; J: TRBJ2-3; CDR3: CASSLALLSTDTQYF
V: TRBV19; size: few; J: TRBJ1-2; CDR3: CASSPQGAVGYGYTF
V: TRBV7-8; size: NA; J: TRBJ2-7; CDR3: CASSLYQQLRGTSGEYYEQYF
V: TRBV27; size: few; J: TRBJ2-5; CDR3: CASSLSGGDQETQYF
V: TRBV30; size: NA; J: TRBJ2-5; CDR3: CASDRGQETQYF
V: TRBV30; size: once; J: TRBJ2-3; CDR3: CAWTQRRADTQYF
V: TRBV4-2; size: few; J: TRBJ1-5; CDR3: CASSQVGNRGGQPQHF
V: TRBV6-6; size: few; J: TRBJ2-3; CDR3: CASSYFMREGTDTQYF
V: TRBV7-2; size: NA; J: TRBJ1-3; CDR3: CASSSTLRNTIYF
V: TRBV7-8; size: NA; J: TRBJ2-7; CDR3: CASSPRLSVASSYEQYF
V: TRBV10-3; size: few; J: TRBJ2-7; CDR3: CATKLQQGNYEQYF
V: TRBV5-5; size: NA; J: TRBJ2-5; CDR3: CASSLEGLVETQYF
V: TRBV2; size: NA; J: TRBJ1-4; CDR3: CASSRGLGEKLFF
V: TRBV7-9; size: NA; J: TRBJ1-2; CDR3: CASSLAGGNGYTF
V: TRBV27; size: few; J: TRBJ2-2; CDR3: CASSQGLAAGELFF
V: TRBV5-6; size: NA; J: TRBJ1-2; CDR3: CASNLAGQVELSTF
V: TRBV11-2; size: few; J: TRBJ2-7; CDR3: CASSLEGTGLRTKQYF
V: TRBV7-2; size: NA; J: TRBJ2-3; CDR3: CASSVPLAGGTDTQYF
V: TRBV5-4; size: few; J: TRBJ2-1; CDR3: CASSLGLQDYNEQFF
V: TRBV9; size: NA; J: TRBJ2-5; CDR3: CASSVDGFGTRVSETQYF
V: TRBV9; size: once; J: TRBJ2-3; CDR3: CASSSPRLLAGQDTQYF
V: TRBV7-6; size: few; J: TRBJ2-3; CDR3: CASSLGPGADTQYF
V: TRBV27; size: NA; J: TRBJ1-1; CDR3: CASSTPTGLLGGNTEAFF
V: TRBV15; size: NA; J: TRBJ1-3; CDR3: CATSRDLGEGSGHTIYF
V: TRBV7-9; size: few; J: TRBJ1-3; CDR3: CASSLTAVRSTIYF
V: TRBV19; size: NA; J: TRBJ1-2; CDR3: CAYGTGDTNGYTF
V: TRBV5-1; size: few; J: TRBJ2-5; CDR3: CASSRGQQETQYF
V: TRBV28; size: few; J: TRBJ2-7; CDR3: CASSSRVLAASYEQYF
V: TRBV6-5; size: few; J: TRBJ1-2; CDR3: CASNRGQGEFGYTF
V: TRBV4-1; size: NA; J: TRBJ1-2; CDR3: CASSQPNRPRQGNYGYTF
V: TRBV14; size: once; J: TRBJ2-3; CDR3: CASSGTASTDTQYF
V: TRBV9; size: NA; J: TRBJ2-3; CDR3: CASTQGAGTDTQYF
V: TRBV7-9; size: NA; J: TRBJ2-1; CDR3: CASSLQSGDEQFF
V: TRBV11-3; size: few; J: TRBJ1-3; CDR3: CASSLSRDRGRYSGNTIYF
V: TRBV27; size: few; J: TRBJ1-1; CDR3: CASNPARARGISEAFF
V: TRBV2; size: few; J: TRBJ1-5; CDR3: CASRGEGAGKPQHF
V: TRBV5-1; size: few; J: TRBJ2-2; CDR3: CASSLVTTDTGELFF
V: TRBV10-1; size: NA; J: TRBJ1-5; CDR3: CASSEGTYQPQHF